The clone carrying this T cell receptor (beta chain) showed up just a few times. Its antigen is unidentified. TCRdb re-called the reads with MiXCR, one entry per CDR3 protein. The table has fewer than 950,000 distinct CDR3 sequences, about 33% seen once. V trimming: 1 base; J trimming: 6 bases; junction bases outside the gene matches: 7. CDR3 size: 15 residues. Germline lookup yields CDR1 MNHEY and CDR2 SVGAGI. This sample was included in a study of T cell repertoires in cytomegalovirus infection. The sequences come from cultured CD8+ T cells from PBMCs, collected from culture after CMV antigen stimulation. This TCR was recovered from a human donor in good health (CMV status not recorded). Some clones in this sample may be carry-over from other donors' samples. The chain couples TRBV6-5 to TRBJ1-1, with 8 positions matching TRBD1. The DNA for the CDR3 is TGTGCCAGCAGTTACTGGTCTTCAGGGGGCCCTGAAGCTTTCTTT. It codes for CASSYWSSGGPEAFF.